What follows describes a single T cell receptor (beta chain). These data come from a study of blood T cell repertoires in COVID-19. TCRdb's copy holds only in-frame clones and misses some; the assay was immunoSEQ multiplex PCR. The table has approximately 200,000 clones, roughly 85% seen once. The CDR3 is 16 amino acids. The germline CDR1 and CDR2 sequences are LGHNA and YSLEER. V trimming: 3 bases; J trimming: 1 base; junction bases outside the gene matches: 4. This clonotype was obtained from a man aged 35-49 years who had recovered from COVID-19. Sequenced: PBMCs or T cells enriched from blood (not recorded which). The rearrangement links TRBV4-3 to TRBJ2-3; 10 positions match TRBD1. The chain's CDR3 is CASSHQDRGGTDTQYF. DNA for the CDR3: TGCGCCAGCAGCCACCAGGACAGGGGGGGCACAGATACGCAGTATTTT.